The T cell receptor beta chain described here comes from a study of T cell repertoires in cytomegalovirus infection (dated by TCRdb to the late 2010s). Describing the broader study: Alongside well-studied HLA-B-restricted epitopes, the peptide stimulations were aimed at recently identified HLA-C-restricted CMV epitopes, whose presentation resists viral immunomodulation. Because public TCR beta signatures pointed to carriage of CMV infection together with the matching HLA type, the HLA type of each donor mattered for the analysis.

This specimen's treatment or condition label, per the study, means: in vitro stimulation with specific CMV peptide epitopes to enrich CMV-specific T cells. General study outcomes and caveats: In the ex vivo response, HLA-C-restricted CMV-specific TCR beta clonotypes were dominant, and in two of eight donors the single most frequent clonotype came from this HLA-C-restricted group. Carriers of CMV infection plus the relevant HLA type were discriminated by the cumulative frequency of public TCR beta family members in the study cohort and in an independent roughly 320-donor cohort.

The CDR3 starts with the cysteine, ends with the phenylalanine, and has 11 residues. Only the CDR3 part of the read is kept: 33 bases, read in frame from the first base. A distance of 9 bases separates the germline ends of V and J, which lose 6 bases and 3 bases respectively. The germline V gene provides CDR1 SQVTM and CDR2 ANQGSEA. The sequencer was an Illumina HiSeq 1500. TCRdb reprocessed the public reads (quality trimming at Q25 with fastp, clone calling with MiXCR) and kept in-frame beta chains. A single entry per CDR3 protein holds the most common genes and DNA from its merged rows. A total of some 920,000 distinct CDR3 sequences appear in this sample, about a third of them only once. The top ten hold 10% to 15% of the sample. A few counts support this clonotype. Its antigen remains unidentified. No base-level quality is on record; no much larger clone is a single base apart.

Recombination connected TRBV29-1 to TRBJ2-7, with the D gene not clear enough to name. This sequence originates from a human donor in good health (CMV status not recorded). Some clones in this sample may be carry-over from other donors' samples. This material consisted of cultured CD8+ T cells from PBMCs, taken from culture after CMV antigen stimulation. The DNA sequence follows: TGCAGCGTGGGGTCCGGCTACGAGCAGTACTTC. Its protein product is CSVGSGYEQYF.